Each of the 10 T cell receptor beta chains below was sequenced from the same sample in a study of blood T cells in healthy people across ages. Then a second PCR, running roughly 6 to 11 cycles, was carried out with a sample-barcoded 5' primer and a J-beta primer mix. TCRdb analysed the 5' RACE reads with MiXCR anew, one entry per CDR3 protein. The table shows 630,000 or so distinct CDR3 sequences, with 25% to 30% occurring only once. Sequencing used blood. The origin of the receptors is a woman of 80 years or more in good health.

This clonotype was counted between two and nine times. The chain links TRBV6-6 to TRBJ2-2; D gene ambiguous. The CDR3 spans 17 residues. The V and J ends lost 2 bases and 5 bases respectively, with 18 bases between them. CDR1 MNHNY and CDR2 SVGAGI come from the germline V gene (reference sequence). CDR3: CASSYGSGREGTGELFF. The CDR3 DNA reads as TGTGCCAGCAGTTACGGTTCTGGAAGGGAAGGTACCGGGGAGCTGTTTTTT.

The gene calls are TRBV11-2 and TRBJ2-1; the D is unclear. The V end was cut by 5 bases, the J end by 0 bases, with 11 bases between. The germline V gene has CDR1 SGHAT and CDR2 FQNNGV. This CDR3 comprises 15 residues. CDR3 region: CASSPSLNSYNEQFF. The CDR3 DNA is TGTGCCAGCAGCCCCTCGCTGAACTCCTACAATGAGCAGTTCTTC.

This clonotype appeared once. The chain couples TRBV14 to TRBJ2-7; D remains ambiguous. This CDR3 is built from 13 residues. Trimming took off 4 bases at V and 7 bases at J, with 14 bases between the two ends. From germline, CDR1 is SGHDN and CDR2 FVKESK. CDR3 region: CASSPKVLNEQYF. For the CDR3, the DNA is TGTGCCAGCAGCCCCAAGGTCTTGAATGAGCAGTACTTC.

This clonotype was picked up one time. The rearrangement uses TRBV11-2 and TRBJ2-7, with 11 bases lining up with TRBD2. Germline values: CDR1 SGHAT, CDR2 FQNNGV. This CDR3 is built from 16 residues. Trimming took 1 base from V and 7 from J; bases not matched to a gene: 9. The CDR3 DNA sequence: TGTGCCAGCAGCTTAGGAGTAGCGGGGGGGCCGAATGAGCAGTACTTC. It yields the protein CASSLGVAGGPNEQYF.

Worth noting for this clonotype: A read error is possible here, since a much larger clone lies one base away. This rearrangement joins TRBV3-1 to TRBJ1-1, with D hard to call. The CDR3 length is 13 residues. Germline V gene data show CDR1 as LGHDT and CDR2 as YNNKEL (reference sequence). CDR3 in DNA: TGTGCCAGCAACCAAACCAGGACGAATGAAGCTTTCTTT. This translates into CASNQTRTNEAFF.

As for this clonotype: A much more abundant neighbour one base away suggests this may be a read error. The chain recombines TRBV5-4 with TRBJ2-4; 7 bases fit TRBD1. Germline V gene lookup returns CDR1 SGHNT and CDR2 YYREEE (reference sequence). V shed 4 bases and J 13 bases; nucleotides not matched to a gene: 11. The CDR3 is made up of 13 amino acids. The CDR3 nucleotides read TGTGCCAGCAGCCTTGCCGGACAGGTCGGGCAGTACTTC. The encoded protein is CASSLAGQVGQYF.

The table lists this clonotype with many counts. J is TRBJ2-1 and V is TRBV5-6; 10 bases align to TRBD1. Trimming took 5 bases from V and 1 from J; bases not matched to a gene: 6. CDR3 length equals 16 residues. Germline CDR1 is SGHDT and CDR2 is YYEEEE. The CDR3 protein is CASSSGTGDSYNEQFF. The CDR3 DNA sequence: TGTGCCAGCAGTTCCGGGACAGGGGATTCCTACAATGAGCAGTTCTTC.

V gene TRBV11-2 combines with J gene TRBJ2-1; 15 bases fit TRBD2. This CDR3 is 16 amino acids long. The V and J ends lost 3 bases and 10 bases, in that order; junction bases with no gene match: 7. Per germline, CDR1 SGHAT and CDR2 FQNNGV. CDR3 amino acids: CASSFGLAGGSYEQFF. Here the CDR3 DNA reads TGTGCCAGCAGCTTCGGACTAGCGGGGGGGTCCTACGAGCAGTTCTTC.

This clonotype has only a few counts. CDR3: CASSLVQGQGTGELFF. In DNA, the CDR3 is TGTGCCAGCAGTTTAGTTCAGGGGCAGGGCACCGGGGAGCTGTTTTTT. The rearrangement uses TRBV12-3 or TRBV12-4 and TRBJ2-2; tentatively, D is TRBD1 (6 bases). The CDR3 consists of 16 residues. V was trimmed by 1 base and J by 4 bases, leaving 13 bases between them.

This clonotype was picked up many times. The chain employs TRBV6-2 or TRBV6-3 and TRBJ1-5, with TRBD1 as a possible D gene (6 bases). The V gene's germline CDR1 is MNHEY and CDR2 SVGEGT. CDR3 length: 17 residues. Trimming removed 2 bases at V and 4 bases at J, with 18 bases between. CDR3 coding DNA: TGTGCCAGCAGTTACGTATCAGGGGACGGCCGGAATCAGCCCCAGCATTTT. This translates into CASSYVSGDGRNQPQHF.